This T cell receptor beta chain emerged from a study of T cell repertoires in cytomegalovirus infection. Study details: Selection of CMV epitopes for the study included recently identified HLA-C-restricted and well-studied HLA-B-restricted ones. Indicated by public TCR beta signatures were CMV infection and matching HLA type. Points from the study as a whole: Clonotypes of TCR beta that were HLA-C-restricted and CMV-specific dominated the ex vivo response.

This CDR3 comprises 15 residues. The J segment lost 7 bases and the V segment lost 2 bases, leaving 8 bases of the junction unmatched. TCRdb ran MiXCR on the reads and lists one entry per CDR3 protein. The data hold about 480,000 distinct CDR3 sequences, with 25% to 35% observed a single time. About this clonotype: Antigen specificity is unknown.

The source is a human donor in good health (CMV status not recorded). Some clones in this sample may be carry-over from other donors' samples. V and J are TRBV12-3 or TRBV12-4 and TRBJ2-3; 8 bases map to TRBD2. Sequences were derived from cultured PBMCs, sampled from culture after CMV antigen stimulation. The CDR3 DNA reads TGTGCCAGCAGTTTAAGCCCGGGAGGGAGGTATACGCAGTATTTT. Protein sequence: CASSLSPGGRYTQYF.